The subject of this entry is one T cell receptor (beta chain). What it binds is unknown. The PCR used 60 Vbeta and 13 Jbeta primers. Per the study methods: Unique TCR beta chains totaled some 78 million in a later count, with roughly 11 million of them shared. Some clones are missing from TCRdb's copy, which holds only in-frame ones; the method was immunoSEQ multiplex PCR. The V and J calls and the clone size are those of that table, but D and trimming were determined from the DNA. The table has about 160,000 clones, roughly four fifths seen once. This sample is part of a study of cytomegalovirus exposure and HLA in healthy donors. General study results and limits: Relative to equally common others, HLA-associated TCR beta chains showed greater clonal expansion in a later analysis.

CDR3 length: 16 amino acids. The germline CDR1 and CDR2 sequences are LNHNV and YYDKDF (reference sequence). V was clipped by 5 bases and J by 2 bases; unmatched bases: 9. This TCR was recovered from a middle-aged woman in good health and CMV-seronegative. Sample: PBMCs. The rearrangement links TRBV15 to TRBJ2-5; the match to TRBD1 covers 9 bases. CDR3 amino acids: CATSYPGQGRQETQYF. Written as DNA, the CDR3 is TGTGCCACCAGCTATCCGGGACAGGGCCGTCAAGAGACCCAGTACTTC.